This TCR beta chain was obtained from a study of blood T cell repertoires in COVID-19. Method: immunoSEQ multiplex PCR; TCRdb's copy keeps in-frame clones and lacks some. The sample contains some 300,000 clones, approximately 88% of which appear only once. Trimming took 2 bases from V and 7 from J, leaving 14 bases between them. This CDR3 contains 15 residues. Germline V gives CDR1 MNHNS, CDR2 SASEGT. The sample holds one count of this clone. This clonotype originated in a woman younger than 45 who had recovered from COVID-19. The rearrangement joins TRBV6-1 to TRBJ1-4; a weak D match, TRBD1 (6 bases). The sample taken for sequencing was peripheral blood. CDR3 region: CASSEWGGAGEKLFF. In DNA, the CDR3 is TGTGCCAGCAGTGAATGGGGGGGCGCGGGTGAAAAACTGTTTTTT.